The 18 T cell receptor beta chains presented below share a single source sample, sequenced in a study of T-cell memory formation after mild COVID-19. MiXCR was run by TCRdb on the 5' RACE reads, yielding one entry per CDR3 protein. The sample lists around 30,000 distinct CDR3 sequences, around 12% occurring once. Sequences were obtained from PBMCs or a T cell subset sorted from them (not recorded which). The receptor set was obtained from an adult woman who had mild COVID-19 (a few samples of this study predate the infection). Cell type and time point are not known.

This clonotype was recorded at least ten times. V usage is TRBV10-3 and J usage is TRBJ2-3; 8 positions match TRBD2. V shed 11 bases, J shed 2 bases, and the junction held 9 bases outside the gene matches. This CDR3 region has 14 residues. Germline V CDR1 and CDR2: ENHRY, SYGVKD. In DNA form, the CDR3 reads TGTGCCTCCCGTCCGGGGGGGAACACAGATACGCAGTATTTT. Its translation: CASRPGGNTDTQYF.

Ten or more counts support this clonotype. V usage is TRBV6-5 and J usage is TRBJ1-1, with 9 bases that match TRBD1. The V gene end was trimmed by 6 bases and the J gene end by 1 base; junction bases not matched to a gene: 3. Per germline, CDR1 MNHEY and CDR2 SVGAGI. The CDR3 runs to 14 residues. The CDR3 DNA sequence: TGTGCCAGCAGCACAGGGGGCGGGAACACTGAAGCTTTCTTT. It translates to CASSTGGGNTEAFF.

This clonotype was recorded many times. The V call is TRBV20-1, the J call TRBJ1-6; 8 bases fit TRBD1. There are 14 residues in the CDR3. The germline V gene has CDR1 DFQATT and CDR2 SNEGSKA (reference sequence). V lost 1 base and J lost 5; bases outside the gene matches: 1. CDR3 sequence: CSARVTGDNSPLHF. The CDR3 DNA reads TGCAGTGCTAGAGTGACAGGGGATAATTCACCCCTCCACTTT.

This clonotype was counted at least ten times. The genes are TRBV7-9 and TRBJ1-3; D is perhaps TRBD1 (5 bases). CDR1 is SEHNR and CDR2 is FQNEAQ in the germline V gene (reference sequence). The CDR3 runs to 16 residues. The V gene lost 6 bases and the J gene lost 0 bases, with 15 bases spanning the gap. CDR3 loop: CASRSGTVTSGNTIYF. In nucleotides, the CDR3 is TGTGCCAGCAGATCCGGGACGGTGACCTCTGGAAACACCATATATTTT.

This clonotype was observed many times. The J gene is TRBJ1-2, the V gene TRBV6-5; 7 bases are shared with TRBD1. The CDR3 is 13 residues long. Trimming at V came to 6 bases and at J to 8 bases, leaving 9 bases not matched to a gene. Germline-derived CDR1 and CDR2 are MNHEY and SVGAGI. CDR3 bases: TGTGCCAGCAGCTCAGGGGGGAGAAGGGGCTACACCTTC. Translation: CASSSGGRRGYTF.

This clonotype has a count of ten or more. The CDR3 protein is CASSGVAEPNTGELFF. In DNA, the CDR3 is TGTGCCAGCAGTGGGGTAGCGGAACCGAACACCGGGGAGCTGTTTTTT. The chain is built from TRBV25-1 and TRBJ2-2; TRBD2 might be the D (6 bases). The CDR3 is 16 amino acids. Trimming removed 4 bases from V and 0 bases from J, with 12 bases in between. The V gene's germline CDR1 is MGHDK and CDR2 SYGVNS. Based on the CDR3 plus reference TRBV25-1 and TRBJ2-2, the full variable domain is EADIYQTPRYLVIGTGKKITLECSQTMGHDKMYWYQQDPGMELHLIHYSYGVNSTEKGDLSSESTVSRIRTEHFPLTLESARPSHTSQYLCASSGVAEPNTGELFFGEGSRLTVL.

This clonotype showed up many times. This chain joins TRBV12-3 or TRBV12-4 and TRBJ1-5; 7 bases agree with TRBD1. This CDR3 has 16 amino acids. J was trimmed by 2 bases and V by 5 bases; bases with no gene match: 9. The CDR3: CASSPDRVTGNQPQHF. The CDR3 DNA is TGTGCCAGCAGTCCCGACAGGGTTACGGGCAATCAGCCCCAGCATTTT.

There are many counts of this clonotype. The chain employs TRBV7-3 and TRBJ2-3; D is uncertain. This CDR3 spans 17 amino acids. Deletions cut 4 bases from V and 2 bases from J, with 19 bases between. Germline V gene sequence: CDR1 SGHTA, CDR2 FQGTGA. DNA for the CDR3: TGTGCCAGCAGCTCTCGAGGCTCCCCGTCCTACACAGATACGCAGTATTTT. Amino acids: CASSSRGSPSYTDTQYF.

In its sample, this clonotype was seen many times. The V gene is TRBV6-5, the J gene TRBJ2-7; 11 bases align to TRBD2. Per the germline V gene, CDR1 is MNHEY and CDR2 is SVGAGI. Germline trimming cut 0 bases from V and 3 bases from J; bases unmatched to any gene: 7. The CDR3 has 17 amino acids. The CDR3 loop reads CASSYSNSGRANYEQYF. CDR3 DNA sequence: TGTGCCAGCAGTTACTCTAATAGCGGGAGGGCCAACTACGAGCAGTACTTC.

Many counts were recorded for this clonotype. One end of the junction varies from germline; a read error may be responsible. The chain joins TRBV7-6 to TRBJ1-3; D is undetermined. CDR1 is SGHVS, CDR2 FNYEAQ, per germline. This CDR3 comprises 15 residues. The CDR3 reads CRPRRWRPSGNTIYF. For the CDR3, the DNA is TGCCGGCCCCGCAGGTGGCGGCCCTCTGGAAACACCATATATTTT.

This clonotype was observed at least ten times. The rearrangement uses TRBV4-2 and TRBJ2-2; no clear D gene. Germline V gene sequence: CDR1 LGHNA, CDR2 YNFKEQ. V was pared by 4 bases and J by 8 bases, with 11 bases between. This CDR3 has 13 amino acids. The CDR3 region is CASSPVDGGELFF. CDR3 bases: TGTGCCAGCAGCCCCGTCGACGGGGGGGAGCTGTTTTTT.

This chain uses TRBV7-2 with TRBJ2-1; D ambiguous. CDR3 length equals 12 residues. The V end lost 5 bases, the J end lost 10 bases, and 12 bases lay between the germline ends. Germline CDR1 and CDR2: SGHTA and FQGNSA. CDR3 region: CASSPDSKEQFF. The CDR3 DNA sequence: TGTGCCAGCAGCCCCGACTCGAAGGAGCAGTTCTTC.

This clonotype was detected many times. This chain's CDR3 is CSARDGLAGGLKEQYF. CDR3 nucleotides: TGCAGTGCTAGAGACGGACTAGCGGGAGGGCTAAAGGAGCAGTACTTC. V and J are TRBV20-1 and TRBJ2-7, with 15 bases fitting TRBD2. Germline assignment: CDR1 DFQATT and CDR2 SNEGSKA (reference sequence). There are 16 residues in the CDR3. The V segment lost 0 bases and the J segment 7 bases; nucleotides outside the gene matches: 7.

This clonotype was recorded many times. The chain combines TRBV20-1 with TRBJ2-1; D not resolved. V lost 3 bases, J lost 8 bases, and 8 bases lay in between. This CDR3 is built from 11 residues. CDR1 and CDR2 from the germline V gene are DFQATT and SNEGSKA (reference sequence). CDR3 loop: CSARGGDEQFF. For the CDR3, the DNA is TGCAGTGCTAGGGGTGGGGATGAGCAGTTCTTC.

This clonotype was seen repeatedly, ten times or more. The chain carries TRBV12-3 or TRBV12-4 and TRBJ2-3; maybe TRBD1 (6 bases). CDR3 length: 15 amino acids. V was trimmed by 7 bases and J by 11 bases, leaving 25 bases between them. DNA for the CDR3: TGTGCCAGCACACCCGCCAGAGGGGTCAGGGGAAAGCAGTATTTT. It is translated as CASTPARGVRGKQYF.

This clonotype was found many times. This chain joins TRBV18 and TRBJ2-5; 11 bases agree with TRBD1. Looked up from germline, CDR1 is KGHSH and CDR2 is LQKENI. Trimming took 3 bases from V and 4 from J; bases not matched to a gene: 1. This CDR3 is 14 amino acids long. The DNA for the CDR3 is TGTGCCAGCTCACCGGGACAGGGGGTAGAGACCCAGTACTTC. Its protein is CASSPGQGVETQYF.

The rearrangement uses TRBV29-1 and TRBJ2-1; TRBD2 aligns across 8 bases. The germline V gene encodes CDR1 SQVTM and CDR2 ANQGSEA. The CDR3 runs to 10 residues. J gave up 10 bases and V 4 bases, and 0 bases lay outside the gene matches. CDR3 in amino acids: CSVGLAEQFF. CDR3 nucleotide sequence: TGCAGCGTTGGACTAGCGGAGCAGTTCTTC.

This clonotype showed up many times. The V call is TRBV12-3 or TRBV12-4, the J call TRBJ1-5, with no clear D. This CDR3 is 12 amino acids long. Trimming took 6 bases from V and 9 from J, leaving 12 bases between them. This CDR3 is CASRFAVGPQHF. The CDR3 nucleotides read TGTGCCAGCAGGTTTGCAGTGGGGCCCCAGCATTTT.